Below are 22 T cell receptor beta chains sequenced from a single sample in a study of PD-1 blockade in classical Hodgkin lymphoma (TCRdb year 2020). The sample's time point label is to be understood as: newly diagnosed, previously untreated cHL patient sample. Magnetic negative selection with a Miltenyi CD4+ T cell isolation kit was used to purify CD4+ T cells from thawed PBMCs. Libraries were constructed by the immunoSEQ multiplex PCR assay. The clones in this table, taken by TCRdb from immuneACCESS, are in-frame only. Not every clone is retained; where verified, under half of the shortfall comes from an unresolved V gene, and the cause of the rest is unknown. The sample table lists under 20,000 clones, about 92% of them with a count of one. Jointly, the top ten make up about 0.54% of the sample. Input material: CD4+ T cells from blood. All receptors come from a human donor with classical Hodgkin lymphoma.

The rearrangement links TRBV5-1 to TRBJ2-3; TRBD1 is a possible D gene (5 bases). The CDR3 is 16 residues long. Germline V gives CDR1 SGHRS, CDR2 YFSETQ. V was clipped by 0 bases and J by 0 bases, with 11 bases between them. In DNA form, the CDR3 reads TGCGCCAGCAGCTTGGGACAGCTTTCTAGCACAGATACGCAGTATTTT. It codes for CASSLGQLSSTDTQYF.

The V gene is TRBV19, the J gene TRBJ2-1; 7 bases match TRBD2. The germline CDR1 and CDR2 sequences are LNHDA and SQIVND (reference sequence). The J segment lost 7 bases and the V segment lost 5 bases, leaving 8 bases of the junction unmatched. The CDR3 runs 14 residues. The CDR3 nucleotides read TGTGCCAGTAGTTGGGCGGGAGTGGTGAATGAGCAGTTCTTC. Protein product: CASSWAGVVNEQFF.

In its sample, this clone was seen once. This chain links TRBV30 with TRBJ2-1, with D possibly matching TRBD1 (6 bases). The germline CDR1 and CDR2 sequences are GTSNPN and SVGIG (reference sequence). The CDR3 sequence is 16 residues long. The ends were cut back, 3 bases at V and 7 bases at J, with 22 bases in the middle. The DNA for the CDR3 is TGTGCCTGGAGCGCAAGTGACAGGTCAATCGTTAATGAGCAGTTCTTC. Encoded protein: CAWSASDRSIVNEQFF.

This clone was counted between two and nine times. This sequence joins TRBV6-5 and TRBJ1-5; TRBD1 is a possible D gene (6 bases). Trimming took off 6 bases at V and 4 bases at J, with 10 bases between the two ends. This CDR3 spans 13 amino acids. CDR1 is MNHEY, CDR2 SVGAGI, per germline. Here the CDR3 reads CASRQTGNQPQHF. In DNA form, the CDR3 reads TGTGCCAGCAGGCAGACAGGTAATCAGCCCCAGCATTTT.

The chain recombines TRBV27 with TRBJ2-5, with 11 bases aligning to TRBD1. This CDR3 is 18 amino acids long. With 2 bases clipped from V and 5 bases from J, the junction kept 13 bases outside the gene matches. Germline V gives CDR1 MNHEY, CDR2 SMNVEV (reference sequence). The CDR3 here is CASSLSSRTGGRGETQYF. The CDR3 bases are TGTGCCAGCAGTTTAAGTTCCCGGACAGGGGGCCGGGGGGAGACCCAGTACTTC.

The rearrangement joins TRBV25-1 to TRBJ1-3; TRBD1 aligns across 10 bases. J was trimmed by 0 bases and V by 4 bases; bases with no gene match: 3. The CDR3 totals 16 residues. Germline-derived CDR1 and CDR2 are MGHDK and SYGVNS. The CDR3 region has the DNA TGTGCCAGCAGTGCAGGGACAGGGGACTCTGGAAACACCATATATTTT. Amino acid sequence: CASSAGTGDSGNTIYF. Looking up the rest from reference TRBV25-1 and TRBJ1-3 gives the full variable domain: EADIYQTPRYLVIGTGKKITLECSQTMGHDKMYWYQQDPGMELHLIHYSYGVNSTEKGDLSSESTVSRIRTEHFPLTLESARPSHTSQYLCASSAGTGDSGNTIYFGEGSWLTVV.

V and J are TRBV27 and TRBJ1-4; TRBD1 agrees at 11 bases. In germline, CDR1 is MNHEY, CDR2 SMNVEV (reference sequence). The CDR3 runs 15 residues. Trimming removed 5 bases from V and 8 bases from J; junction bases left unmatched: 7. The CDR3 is CASSLDRGRGEKLFF. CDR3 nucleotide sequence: TGTGCCAGCAGTCTGGACAGGGGGCGCGGAGAAAAACTGTTTTTT. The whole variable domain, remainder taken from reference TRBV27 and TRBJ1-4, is EAQVTQNPRYLITVTGKKLTVTCSQNMNHEYMSWYRQDPGLGLRQIYYSMNVEVTDKGDVPEGYKVSRKEKRNFPLILESPSPNQTSLYFCASSLDRGRGEKLFFGSGTQLSVL.

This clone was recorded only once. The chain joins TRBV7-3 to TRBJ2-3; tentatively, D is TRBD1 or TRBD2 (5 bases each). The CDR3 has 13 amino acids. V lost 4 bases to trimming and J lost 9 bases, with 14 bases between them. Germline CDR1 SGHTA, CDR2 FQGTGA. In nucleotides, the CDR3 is TGTGCCAGCAGCTCACTCGGGGCCGGGACGCAGTATTTT. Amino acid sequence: CASSSLGAGTQYF.

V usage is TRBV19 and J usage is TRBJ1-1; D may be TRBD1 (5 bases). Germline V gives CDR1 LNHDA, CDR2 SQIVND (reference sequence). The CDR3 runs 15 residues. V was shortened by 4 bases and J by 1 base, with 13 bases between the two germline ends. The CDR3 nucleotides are TGTGCCAGTAGTACATTCGACAGACCGAACACTGAAGCTTTCTTT. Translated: CASSTFDRPNTEAFF. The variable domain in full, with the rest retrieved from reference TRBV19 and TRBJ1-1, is DGGITQSPKYLFRKEGQNVTLSCEQNLNHDAMYWYRQDPGQGLRLIYYSQIVNDFQKGDIAEGYSVSREKKESFPLTVTSAQKNPTAFYLCASSTFDRPNTEAFFGQGTRLTVV.

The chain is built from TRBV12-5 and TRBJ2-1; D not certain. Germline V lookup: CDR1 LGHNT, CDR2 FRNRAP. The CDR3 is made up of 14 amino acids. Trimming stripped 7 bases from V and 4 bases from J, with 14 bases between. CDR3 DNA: TGTGCTAGTGCCCCCCCAATGGGTTACAATGAGCAGTTCTTC. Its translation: CASAPPMGYNEQFF.

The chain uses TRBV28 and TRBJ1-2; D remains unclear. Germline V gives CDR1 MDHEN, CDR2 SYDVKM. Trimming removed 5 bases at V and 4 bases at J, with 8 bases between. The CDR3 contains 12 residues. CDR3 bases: TGTGCCAGCAGTGTCAGCCTCTATGGCTACACCTTC. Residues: CASSVSLYGYTF.

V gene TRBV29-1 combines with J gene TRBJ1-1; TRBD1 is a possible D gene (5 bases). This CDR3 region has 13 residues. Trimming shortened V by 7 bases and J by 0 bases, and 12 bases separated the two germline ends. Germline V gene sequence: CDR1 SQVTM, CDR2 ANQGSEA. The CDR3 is CSGRGRMNTEAFF. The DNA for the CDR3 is TGCAGCGGACGGGGCCGGATGAACACTGAAGCTTTCTTT.

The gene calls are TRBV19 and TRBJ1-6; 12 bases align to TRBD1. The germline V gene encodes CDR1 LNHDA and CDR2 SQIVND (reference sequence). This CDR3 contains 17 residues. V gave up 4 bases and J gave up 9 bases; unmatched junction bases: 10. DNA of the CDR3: TGTGCCAGTAGTACCACCTCCGGGACAGGGGGCCGTTCACCCCTCCACTTT. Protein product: CASSTTSGTGGRSPLHF. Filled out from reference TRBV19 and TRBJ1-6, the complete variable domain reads DGGITQSPKYLFRKEGQNVTLSCEQNLNHDAMYWYRQDPGQGLRLIYYSQIVNDFQKGDIAEGYSVSREKKESFPLTVTSAQKNPTAFYLCASSTTSGTGGRSPLHFGNGTRLTVT.

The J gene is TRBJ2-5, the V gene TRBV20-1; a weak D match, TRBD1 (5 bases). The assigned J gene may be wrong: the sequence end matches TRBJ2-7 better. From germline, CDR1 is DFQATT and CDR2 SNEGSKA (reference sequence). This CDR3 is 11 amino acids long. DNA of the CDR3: TGCAGTGCTAGCAGGGACTACGAGCAGTACTTC. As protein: CSASRDYEQYF.

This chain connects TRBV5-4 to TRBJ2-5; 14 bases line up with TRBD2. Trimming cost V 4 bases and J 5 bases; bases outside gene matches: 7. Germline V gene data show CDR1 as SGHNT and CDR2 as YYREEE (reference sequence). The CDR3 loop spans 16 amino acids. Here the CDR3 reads CASSPGTSGRGETQYF. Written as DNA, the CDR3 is TGTGCCAGCAGCCCTGGGACTAGCGGGAGAGGGGAGACCCAGTACTTC. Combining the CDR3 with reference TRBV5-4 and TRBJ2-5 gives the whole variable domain ETGVTQSPTHLIKTRGQQVTLRCSSQSGHNTVSWYQQALGQGPQFIFQYYREEENGRGNFPPRFSGLQFPNYSSELNVNALELDDSALYLCASSPGTSGRGETQYFGPGTRLLVL.

CDR3 sequence: CASSKGLPFLNTEAFF. The DNA for the CDR3 is TGTGCCAGCAGCAAGGGTCTTCCCTTCCTGAACACTGAAGCTTTCTTT. This rearrangement joins TRBV7-2 to TRBJ1-1; D is ambiguous. In germline, CDR1 is SGHTA, CDR2 FQGNSA. CDR3 length: 16 amino acids. V was cut by 5 bases and J by 0 bases, with 16 bases left in between.

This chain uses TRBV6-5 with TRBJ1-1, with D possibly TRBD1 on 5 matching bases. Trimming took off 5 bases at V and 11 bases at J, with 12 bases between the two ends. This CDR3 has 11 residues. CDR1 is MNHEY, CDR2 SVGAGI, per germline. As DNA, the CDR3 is TGTGCCAGCAGTGCCGGGGGAGGCGCTTTCTTT. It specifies CASSAGGGAFF.

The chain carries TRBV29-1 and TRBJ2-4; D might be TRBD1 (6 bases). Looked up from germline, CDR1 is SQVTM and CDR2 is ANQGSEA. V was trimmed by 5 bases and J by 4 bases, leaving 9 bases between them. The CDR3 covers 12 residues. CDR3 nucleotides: TGCAGCGTTCAGGGGTCGAAAAACATTCAGTACTTC. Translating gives CSVQGSKNIQYF.

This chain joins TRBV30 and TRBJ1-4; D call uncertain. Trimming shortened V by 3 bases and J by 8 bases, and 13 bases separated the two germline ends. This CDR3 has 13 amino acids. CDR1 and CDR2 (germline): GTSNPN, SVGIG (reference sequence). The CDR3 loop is CAWRPGRGEKLFF. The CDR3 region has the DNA TGTGCCTGGAGGCCCGGACGAGGAGAAAAACTGTTTTTT.

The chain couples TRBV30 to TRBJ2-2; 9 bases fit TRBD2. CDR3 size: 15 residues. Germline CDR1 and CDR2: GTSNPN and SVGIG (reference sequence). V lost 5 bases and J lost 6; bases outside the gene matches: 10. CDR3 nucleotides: TGTGCCTGGGAAAAGGCGGGAGGGCTTTCCGGGGAGCTGTTTTTT. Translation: CAWEKAGGLSGELFF.

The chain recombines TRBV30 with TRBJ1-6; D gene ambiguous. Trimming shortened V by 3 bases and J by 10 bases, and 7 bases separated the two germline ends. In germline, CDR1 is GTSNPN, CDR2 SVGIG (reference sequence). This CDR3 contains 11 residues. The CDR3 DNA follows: TGTGCCTGGAGGGACGACTCACCCCTCCACTTT. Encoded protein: CAWRDDSPLHF.

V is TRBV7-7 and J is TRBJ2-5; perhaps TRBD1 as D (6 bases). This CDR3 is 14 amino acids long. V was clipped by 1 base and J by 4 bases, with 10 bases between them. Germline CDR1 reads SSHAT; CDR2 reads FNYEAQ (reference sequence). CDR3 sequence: CASSLGQVRETQYF. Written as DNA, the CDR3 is TGTGCCAGCAGCTTAGGACAGGTCAGAGAGACCCAGTACTTC.